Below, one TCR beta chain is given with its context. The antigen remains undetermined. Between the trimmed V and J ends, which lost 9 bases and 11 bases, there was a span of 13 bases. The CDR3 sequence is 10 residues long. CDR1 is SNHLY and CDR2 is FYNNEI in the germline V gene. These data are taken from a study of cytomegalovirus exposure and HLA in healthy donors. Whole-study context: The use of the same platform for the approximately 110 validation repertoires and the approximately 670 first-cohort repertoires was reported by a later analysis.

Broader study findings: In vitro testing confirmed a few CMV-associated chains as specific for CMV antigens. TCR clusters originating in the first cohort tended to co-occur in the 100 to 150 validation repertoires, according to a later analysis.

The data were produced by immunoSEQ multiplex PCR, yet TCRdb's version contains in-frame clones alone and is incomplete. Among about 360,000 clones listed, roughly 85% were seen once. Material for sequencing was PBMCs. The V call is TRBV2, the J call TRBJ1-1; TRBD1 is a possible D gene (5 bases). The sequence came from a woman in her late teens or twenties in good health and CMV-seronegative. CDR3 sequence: CASRRTRAFF. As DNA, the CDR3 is TGTGCCAGTCGACGGACACGGGCTTTCTTT.